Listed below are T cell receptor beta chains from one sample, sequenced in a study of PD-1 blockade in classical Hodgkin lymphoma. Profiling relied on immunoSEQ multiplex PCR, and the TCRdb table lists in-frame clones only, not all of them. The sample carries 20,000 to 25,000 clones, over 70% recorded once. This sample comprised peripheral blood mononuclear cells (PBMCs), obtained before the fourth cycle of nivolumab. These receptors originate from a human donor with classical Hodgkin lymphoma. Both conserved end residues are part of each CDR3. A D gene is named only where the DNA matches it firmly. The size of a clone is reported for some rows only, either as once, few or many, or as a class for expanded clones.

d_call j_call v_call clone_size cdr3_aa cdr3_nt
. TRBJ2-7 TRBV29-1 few CSVLEYEQYF TGCAGCGTTTTGGAATACGAGCAGTACTTC
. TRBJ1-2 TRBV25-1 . CASTRGHGYTF TGTGCCAGCACCCGAGGGCATGGCTACACCTTC
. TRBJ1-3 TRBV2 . CASGLEVGNTIYF TGTGCCAGCGGGTTGGAAGTTGGAAACACCATATATTTT
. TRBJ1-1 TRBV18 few CASSPSNTEAFF TGTGCCAGCTCACCCTCAAACACTGAAGCTTTCTTT
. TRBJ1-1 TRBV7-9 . CASSVQGTEAFF TGTGCCAGCAGCGTACAGGGCACTGAAGCTTTCTTT
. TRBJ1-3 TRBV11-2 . CASSLHGSSGNTIYF TGTGCCAGCAGCTTACACGGAAGCTCTGGAAACACCATATATTTT
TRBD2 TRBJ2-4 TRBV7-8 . CASSLTSGTLAKNIQYF TGTGCCAGCAGCTTGACTAGCGGAACCCTAGCCAAAAACATTCAGTACTTC
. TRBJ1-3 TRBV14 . CASRGGNTIYF TGTGCCAGCAGAGGGGGAAACACCATATATTTT
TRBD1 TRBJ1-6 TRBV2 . CASSVGTVYNSPLHF TGTGCCAGCAGTGTAGGGACAGTCTATAATTCACCCCTCCACTTT
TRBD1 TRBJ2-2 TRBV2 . CASRDDRVGTGELFF TGTGCCAGCAGGGACGACAGGGTTGGCACCGGGGAGCTGTTTTTT
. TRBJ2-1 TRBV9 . CASSVAEGEGYNEQFF TGTGCCAGCAGCGTAGCTGAAGGGGAAGGATACAATGAGCAGTTCTTC
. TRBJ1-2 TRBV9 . CASSAMVEYYGYTF TGTGCCAGCAGCGCTATGGTGGAGTATTATGGCTACACCTTC
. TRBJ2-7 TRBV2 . CASRGDFGSYEQYF TGTGCCAGCAGGGGGGACTTTGGCTCCTACGAGCAGTACTTC
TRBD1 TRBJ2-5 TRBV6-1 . CASRERTGGWETQYF TGTGCCAGCAGGGAACGAACAGGGGGCTGGGAGACCCAGTACTTC
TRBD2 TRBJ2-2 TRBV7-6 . CASSRLAGDTGELFF TGTGCCAGCAGCCGACTAGCGGGAGACACCGGGGAGCTGTTTTTT
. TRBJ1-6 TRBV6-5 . CASSLDIGPGSPLHF TGTGCCAGCAGTTTGGACATTGGGCCTGGGTCACCCCTCCACTTT
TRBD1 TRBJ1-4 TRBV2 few CASSEAGQPNEKLFF TGTGCCAGCAGTGAAGCGGGACAGCCTAATGAAAAACTGTTTTTT
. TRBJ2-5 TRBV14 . CASSHPGPAGETQYF TGTGCCAGCAGCCACCCGGGCCCCGCAGGAGAGACCCAGTACTTC
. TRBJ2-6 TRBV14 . CASSQSLFRAGANVLTF TGTGCCAGCAGCCAGTCGTTGTTCAGGGCTGGGGCCAACGTCCTGACTTTC
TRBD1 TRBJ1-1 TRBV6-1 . CASEGQPNTEAFF TGTGCCAGCGAGGGACAGCCGAACACTGAAGCTTTCTTT
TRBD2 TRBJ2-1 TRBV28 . CASGIAGGYNEQFF TGTGCCAGCGGGATAGCGGGAGGGTACAATGAGCAGTTCTTC
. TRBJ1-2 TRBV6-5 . CASSYSTVGYTF TGTGCCAGCAGTTACTCTACAGTTGGCTACACCTTC
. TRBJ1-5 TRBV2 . CASSGGPGVPRPQHF TGTGCCAGCAGTGGAGGACCGGGGGTACCGCGGCCCCAGCATTTT
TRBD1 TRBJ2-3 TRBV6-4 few CASSQGADTQYF TGTGCCAGCAGTCAGGGGGCAGATACGCAGTATTTT
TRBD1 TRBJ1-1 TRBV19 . CASDRGMNTEAFF TGTGCCAGCGACAGGGGCATGAACACTGAAGCTTTCTTT
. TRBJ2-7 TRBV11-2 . CASSLDPNYEQYF TGTGCCAGCAGCTTAGACCCGAATTACGAGCAGTACTTC
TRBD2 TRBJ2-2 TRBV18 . CASSPVTSGTWLFF TGTGCCAGCTCACCCGTGACTAGCGGGACCTGGCTGTTTTTT
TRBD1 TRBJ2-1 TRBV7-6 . CASSTRPGTGLGEQFF TGTGCCAGCAGCACACGTCCCGGGACAGGCCTAGGGGAGCAGTTCTTC
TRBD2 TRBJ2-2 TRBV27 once CASTQRALAGGLTGELFF TGTGCCAGCACCCAACGGGCGCTAGCGGGAGGGTTAACCGGGGAGCTGTTTTTT
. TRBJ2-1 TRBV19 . CASSIVENTYNEQFF TGTGCCAGTAGTATAGTCGAGAATACCTACAATGAGCAGTTCTTC
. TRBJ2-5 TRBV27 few CASSPLAGTQYF TGTGCCAGCAGTCCACTGGCGGGGACCCAGTACTTC
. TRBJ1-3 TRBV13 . CASSGGTPSSGNTIYF TGTGCCAGCAGCGGGGGGACTCCTAGCTCTGGAAACACCATATATTTT
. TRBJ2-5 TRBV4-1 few CASSQYRDPSNQETQYF TGCGCCAGCAGCCAGTACCGGGACCCCAGTAATCAAGAGACCCAGTACTTC
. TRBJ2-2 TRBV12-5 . CASGLVEFSGTRNTGELFF TGTGCTAGTGGTTTGGTAGAATTCAGTGGGACACGGAACACCGGGGAGCTGTTTTTT
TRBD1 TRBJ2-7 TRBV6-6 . CASSYSITQGAYEQYF TGTGCCAGCAGTTACTCGATTACACAGGGGGCCTACGAGCAGTACTTC
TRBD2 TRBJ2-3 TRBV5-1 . CASSPPSGRTDTQYF TGCGCCAGCAGCCCTCCTAGCGGGAGGACAGATACGCAGTATTTT
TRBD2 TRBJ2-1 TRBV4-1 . CASSQDGPAGLYNEQFF TGCGCCAGCAGCCAAGATGGTCCAGCGGGACTTTACAATGAGCAGTTCTTC
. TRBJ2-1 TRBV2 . CASRPGGGRAYNEQFF TGTGCCAGCAGACCCGGGGGCGGAAGGGCCTACAATGAGCAGTTCTTC
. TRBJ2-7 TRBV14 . CASSQAAGYSYEQYF TGTGCCAGCAGCCAAGCCGCGGGTTATTCCTACGAGCAGTACTTC